This TCR beta chain was sequenced during a study of T-cell memory formation after mild COVID-19. The study, taken as a whole, reports: Pre-infection memory held some responding clones, suggesting pre-existing cross-reactive T cells responded.

5'RACE with constant-segment primers yielded barcoded, UMI-tagged TCR alpha and TCR beta cDNA libraries. TCRdb passed the 5' RACE reads through MiXCR, listing each CDR3 protein once. This table has roughly 400,000 distinct CDR3 sequences, 15% to 20% appearing once. Trimming left V 0 bases short and J 8 bases short, with 11 bases between. This CDR3 is 13 amino acids long. Germline V lookup: CDR1 SGHRS, CDR2 YFSETQ. This clonotype showed up just a few times. Its matching antigen is unknown. What was sequenced was PBMCs or a T cell subset sorted from them (not recorded which). This chain joins TRBV5-1 and TRBJ1-1, with D unclear. This TCR derives from a man between 18 and 35 years old who had mild COVID-19 (a few samples of this study predate the infection). Cell type and time point are not known. The CDR3 nucleotides read TGCGCCAGCAGCTTGGTTCGCGGGGAGGAAGCTTTCTTT. It codes for CASSLVRGEEAFF.